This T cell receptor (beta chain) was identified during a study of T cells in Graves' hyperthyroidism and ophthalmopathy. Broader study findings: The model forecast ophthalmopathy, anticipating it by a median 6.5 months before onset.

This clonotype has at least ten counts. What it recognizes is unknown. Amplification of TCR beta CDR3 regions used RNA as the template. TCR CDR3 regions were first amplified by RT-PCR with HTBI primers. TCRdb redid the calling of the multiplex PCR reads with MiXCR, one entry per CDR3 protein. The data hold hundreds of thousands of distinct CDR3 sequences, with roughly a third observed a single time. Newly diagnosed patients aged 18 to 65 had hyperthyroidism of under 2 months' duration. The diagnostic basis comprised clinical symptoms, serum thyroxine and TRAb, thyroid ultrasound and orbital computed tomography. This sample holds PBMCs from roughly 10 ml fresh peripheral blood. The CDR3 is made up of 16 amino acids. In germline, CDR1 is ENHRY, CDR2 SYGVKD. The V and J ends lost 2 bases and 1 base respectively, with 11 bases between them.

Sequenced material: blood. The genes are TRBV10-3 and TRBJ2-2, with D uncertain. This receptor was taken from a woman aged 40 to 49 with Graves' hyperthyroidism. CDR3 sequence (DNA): TGTGCCATCAGTGAGGGCCTGCACAAGAACACCGGGGAGCTGTTTTTT. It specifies CAISEGLHKNTGELFF.